The rows below give T cell receptor beta chains drawn from one sample of a study of spatial heterogeneity in lung cancer. TCRdb re-called the 5' RACE reads with MiXCR, one entry per CDR3 protein. The data contain about 5,600 distinct CDR3 sequences, approximately 8% of them seen just once; the ten biggest clones take up 25% to 30%. Sequences were derived from lung tumor tissue, sampled at surgery. These receptors all come from a female donor with early-stage non-small cell lung cancer. Each CDR3 is given with its conserved first and last residue. The order of the fields is clone size, V gene, J gene, D gene, CDR3 protein, CDR3 DNA. D genes are given only for firm matches. Clone size is stated in some rows and not others, as once, few, many or a class when expanded.

many,TRBV28,TRBJ2-1,NA,CASSGPWGAGNNEQFF,TGTGCCAGCAGTGGCCCCTGGGGGGCGGGAAACAATGAGCAGTTCTTC
medium-sized,TRBV12-3/TRBV12-4,TRBJ2-7,NA,CASRGDRHSYEQYF,TGTGCCAGCCGGGGAGACAGGCACTCCTACGAGCAGTACTTC
many,TRBV2,TRBJ2-2,NA,CATLPGQGLRGELFF,TGTGCCACCCTCCCGGGCCAGGGACTTCGCGGGGAGCTGTTTTTT
many,TRBV20-1,TRBJ2-1,NA,CSARVTSRAEQFF,TGCAGTGCTAGAGTAACTAGTAGGGCTGAGCAGTTCTTC
many,TRBV6-1,TRBJ1-5,NA,CASSRTGSNQPQHF,TGTGCCAGCAGCCGTACAGGAAGCAATCAGCCCCAGCATTTT
many,TRBV20-1,TRBJ1-5,NA,CSARAPGRLNQPQHF,TGCAGTGCTAGAGCCCCCGGGCGGCTCAATCAGCCCCAGCATTTT
medium-sized,TRBV9,TRBJ2-7,NA,CASSVNCVCQGRTKGMYEQYF,TGTGCCAGCAGCGTAAATTGTGTCTGTCAGGGGCGGACAAAGGGGATGTACGAGCAGTACTTC
many,TRBV27,TRBJ1-2,TRBD1,CASSPRQGEVVYGYTF,TGTGCCAGCAGTCCTCGACAGGGGGAAGTGGTCTATGGCTACACCTTC
many,TRBV7-8,TRBJ1-5,TRBD1,CASSKTGTGRTHSNQPQHF,TGTGCCAGCAGTAAGACGGGGACAGGAAGAACGCATAGCAATCAGCCCCAGCATTTT
many,TRBV7-9,TRBJ2-3,TRBD2,CASSQGLSTDTQYF,TGTGCCAGCAGCCAGGGACTAAGCACAGATACGCAGTATTTT
many,TRBV6-2/TRBV6-3,TRBJ2-7,TRBD1,CASSGDSRTQQYF,TGTGCCAGCAGCGGGGACAGCCGTACTCAGCAGTACTTC
NA,TRBV29-1,TRBJ2-7,NA,CSVARESGEQYF,TGCAGCGTTGCCAGGGAATCGGGCGAGCAGTACTTC
many,TRBV20-1,TRBJ1-6,NA,CSAHGGRGNSPLHF,TGCAGTGCTCATGGAGGCAGGGGTAATTCACCCCTCCACTTT
many,TRBV6-2/TRBV6-3,TRBJ1-2,NA,CASSPANYGYTF,TGTGCCAGCAGTCCAGCTAACTATGGCTACACCTTC
medium-sized,TRBV9,TRBJ2-1,NA,CASSPTGPPFNEQFF,TGTGCCAGCAGCCCGACCGGGCCCCCTTTTAATGAGCAGTTCTTC
medium-sized,TRBV20-1,TRBJ2-1,TRBD1,CSARGQDYSYNEQFF,TGCAGTGCTAGGGGACAGGACTACTCCTACAATGAGCAGTTCTTC
few,TRBV6-2/TRBV6-3,TRBJ2-3,NA,CASSFFEAAWTDTQYF,TGTGCCAGCAGTTTCTTTGAGGCCGCCTGGACAGATACGCAGTATTTT
medium-sized,TRBV28,TRBJ2-3,NA,CASSETSTDTQYF,TGTGCCAGCAGTGAGACTAGCACAGATACGCAGTATTTT
medium-sized,TRBV9,TRBJ1-2,TRBD1,CASSVDPTGGSMSGYTF,TGTGCCAGCAGCGTAGATCCGACAGGGGGCTCTATGTCTGGCTACACCTTC
many,TRBV20-1,TRBJ2-1,TRBD2,CSARAAGLYYNEQFF,TGCAGTGCTAGAGCCGCGGGACTATACTACAATGAGCAGTTCTTC
many,TRBV7-3,TRBJ2-2,NA,CASSETGNTGELFF,TGTGCCAGCAGCGAGACAGGGAACACCGGGGAGCTGTTTTTT
few,TRBV4-2,TRBJ2-5,NA,CASSRAVQETQYF,TGTGCCAGCAGCCGAGCGGTACAAGAGACCCAGTACTTC